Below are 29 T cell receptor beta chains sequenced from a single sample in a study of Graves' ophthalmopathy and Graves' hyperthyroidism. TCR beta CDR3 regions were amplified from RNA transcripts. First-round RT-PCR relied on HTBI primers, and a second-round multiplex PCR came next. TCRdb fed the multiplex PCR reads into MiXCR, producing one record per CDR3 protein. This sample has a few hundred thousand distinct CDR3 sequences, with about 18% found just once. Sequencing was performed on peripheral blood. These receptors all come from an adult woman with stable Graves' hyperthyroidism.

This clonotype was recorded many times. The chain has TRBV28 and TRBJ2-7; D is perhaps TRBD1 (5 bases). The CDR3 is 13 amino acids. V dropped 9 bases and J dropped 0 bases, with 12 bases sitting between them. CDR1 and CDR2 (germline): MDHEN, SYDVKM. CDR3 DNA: TGTGCCAGTGGCACGACAGACTCCTACGAGCAGTACTTC. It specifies CASGTTDSYEQYF.

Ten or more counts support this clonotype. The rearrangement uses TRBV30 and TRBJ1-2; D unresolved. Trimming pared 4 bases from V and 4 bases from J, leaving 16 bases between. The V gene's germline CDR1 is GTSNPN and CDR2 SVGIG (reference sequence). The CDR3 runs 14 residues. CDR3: CAWKKNGRAYGYTF. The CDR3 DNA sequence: TGTGCCTGGAAGAAGAATGGACGCGCCTATGGCTACACCTTC.

CDR3: CSAPYPGRRETQYF. The CDR3 DNA is TGCAGTGCCCCGTACCCCGGGAGACGAGAGACCCAGTACTTC. The V call is TRBV20-1, the J call TRBJ2-5; D is perhaps TRBD2 (6 bases). Germline CDR1 is DFQATT and CDR2 is SNEGSKA (reference sequence). The CDR3 extends over 14 amino acids. Trimming stripped 6 bases from V and 4 bases from J, with 18 bases between.

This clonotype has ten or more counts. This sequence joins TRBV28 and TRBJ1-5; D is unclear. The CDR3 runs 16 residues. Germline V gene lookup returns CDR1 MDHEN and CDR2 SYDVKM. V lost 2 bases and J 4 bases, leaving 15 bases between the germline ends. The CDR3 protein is CASSLVGGLRNQPQHF. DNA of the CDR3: TGTGCCAGCAGTTTAGTGGGAGGGCTGAGGAATCAGCCCCAGCATTTT.

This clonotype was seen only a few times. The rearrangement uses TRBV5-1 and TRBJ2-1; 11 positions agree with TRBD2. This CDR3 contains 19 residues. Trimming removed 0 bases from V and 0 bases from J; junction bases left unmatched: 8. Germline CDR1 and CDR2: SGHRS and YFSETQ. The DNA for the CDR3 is TGCGCCAGCAGCTTGGTCCCTAGCGGGAGGTTAGTCTCCTACAATGAGCAGTTCTTC. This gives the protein CASSLVPSGRLVSYNEQFF.

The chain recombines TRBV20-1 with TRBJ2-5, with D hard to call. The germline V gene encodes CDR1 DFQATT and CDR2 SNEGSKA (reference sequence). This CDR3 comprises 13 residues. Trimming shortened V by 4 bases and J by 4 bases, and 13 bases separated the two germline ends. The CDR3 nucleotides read TGCAGTGCTATTTCCCAGAGAGCAGAGACCCAGTACTTC. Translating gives CSAISQRAETQYF.

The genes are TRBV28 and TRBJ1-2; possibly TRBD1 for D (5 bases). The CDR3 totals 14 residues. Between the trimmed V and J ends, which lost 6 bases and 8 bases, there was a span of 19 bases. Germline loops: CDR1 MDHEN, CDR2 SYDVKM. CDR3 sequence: CASSTGQGVSGYTF. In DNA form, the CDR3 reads TGTGCCAGCAGCACCGGGCAGGGAGTTTCGGGCTACACCTTC.

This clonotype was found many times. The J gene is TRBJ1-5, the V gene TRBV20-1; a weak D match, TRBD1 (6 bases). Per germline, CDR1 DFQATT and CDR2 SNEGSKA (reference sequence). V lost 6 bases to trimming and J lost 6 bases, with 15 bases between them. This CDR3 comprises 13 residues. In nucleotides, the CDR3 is TGCAGTGCAGTAGCGGGGGCAGGTCAGCCCCAGCATTTT. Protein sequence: CSAVAGAGQPQHF.

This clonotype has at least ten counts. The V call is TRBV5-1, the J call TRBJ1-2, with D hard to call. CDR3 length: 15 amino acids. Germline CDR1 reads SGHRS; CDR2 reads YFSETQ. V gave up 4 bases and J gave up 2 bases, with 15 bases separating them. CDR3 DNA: TGCGCCAGCAGCCAGGACTCGGGATCCAACTATGGCTACACCTTC. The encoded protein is CASSQDSGSNYGYTF.

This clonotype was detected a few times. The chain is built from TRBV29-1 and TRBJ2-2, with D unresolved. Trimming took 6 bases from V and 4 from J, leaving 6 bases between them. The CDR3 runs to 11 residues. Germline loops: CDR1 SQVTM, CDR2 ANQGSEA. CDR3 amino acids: CSVGSTGELFF. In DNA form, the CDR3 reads TGCAGCGTAGGGTCCACCGGGGAGCTGTTTTTT.

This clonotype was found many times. CDR3 region: CASKRGGRAQDPYEQYF. The CDR3 coding sequence is TGTGCCAGCAAACGAGGCGGGAGGGCCCAAGATCCCTACGAGCAGTACTTC. The rearrangement links TRBV12-3 or TRBV12-4 to TRBJ2-7; 9 positions agree with TRBD2. CDR3 length: 17 residues. V shed 7 bases, J shed 2 bases, and the junction held 15 bases outside the gene matches.

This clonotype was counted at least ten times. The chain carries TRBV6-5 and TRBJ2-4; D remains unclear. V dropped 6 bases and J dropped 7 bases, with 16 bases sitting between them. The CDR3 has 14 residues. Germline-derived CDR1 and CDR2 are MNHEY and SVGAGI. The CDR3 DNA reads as TGTGCCAGCAGCGGCAGGATACTTTCTAACATTCAGTACTTC. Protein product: CASSGRILSNIQYF.

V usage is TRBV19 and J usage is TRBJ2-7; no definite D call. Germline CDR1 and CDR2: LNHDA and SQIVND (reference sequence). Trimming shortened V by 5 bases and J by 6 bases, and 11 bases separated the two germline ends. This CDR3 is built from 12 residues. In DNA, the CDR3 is TGTGCCAGTAGTGGCTCTGGCGGCGAGCAGTACTTC. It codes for CASSGSGGEQYF.

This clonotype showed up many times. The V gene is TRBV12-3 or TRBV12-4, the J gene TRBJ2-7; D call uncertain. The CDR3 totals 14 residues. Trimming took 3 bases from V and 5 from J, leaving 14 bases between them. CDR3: CASSLTRVGHEQYF. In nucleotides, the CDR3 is TGTGCCAGCAGTTTGACCCGCGTGGGCCACGAGCAGTACTTC.

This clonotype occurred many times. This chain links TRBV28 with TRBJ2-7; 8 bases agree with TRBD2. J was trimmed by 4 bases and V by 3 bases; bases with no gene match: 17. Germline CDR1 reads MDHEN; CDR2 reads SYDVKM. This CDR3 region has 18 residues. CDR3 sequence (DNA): TGTGCCAGCAGTTTGTCCCCCACTATAGCGGGATATACTTACGAGCAGTACTTC. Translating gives CASSLSPTIAGYTYEQYF.

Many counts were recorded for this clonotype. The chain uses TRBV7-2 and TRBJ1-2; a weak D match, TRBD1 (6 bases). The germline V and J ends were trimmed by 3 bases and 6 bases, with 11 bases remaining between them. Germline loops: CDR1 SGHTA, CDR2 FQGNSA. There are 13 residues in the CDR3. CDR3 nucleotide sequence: TGTGCCAGCAGCTTGCCAGGGGCGCATGGCTACACCTTC. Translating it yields CASSLPGAHGYTF.

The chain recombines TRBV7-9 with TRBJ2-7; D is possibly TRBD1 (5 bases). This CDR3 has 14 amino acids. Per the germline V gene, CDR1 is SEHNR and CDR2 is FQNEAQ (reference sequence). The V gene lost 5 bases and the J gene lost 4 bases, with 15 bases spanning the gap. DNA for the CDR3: TGTGCCAGCAGCCACCCGGATAGGGGATACGAGCAGTACTTC. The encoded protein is CASSHPDRGYEQYF.

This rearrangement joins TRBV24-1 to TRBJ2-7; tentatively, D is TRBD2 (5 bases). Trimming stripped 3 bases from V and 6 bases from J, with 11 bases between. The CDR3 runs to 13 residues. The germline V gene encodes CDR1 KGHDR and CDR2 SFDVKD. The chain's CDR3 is CATSDARAPEQYF. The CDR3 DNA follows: TGTGCCACCAGTGATGCGAGGGCCCCCGAGCAGTACTTC.

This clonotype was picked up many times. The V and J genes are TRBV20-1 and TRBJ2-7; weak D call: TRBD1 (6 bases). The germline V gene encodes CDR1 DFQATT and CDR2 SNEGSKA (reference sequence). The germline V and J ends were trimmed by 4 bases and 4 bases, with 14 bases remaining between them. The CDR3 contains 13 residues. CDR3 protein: CSAKQGSWYEQYF. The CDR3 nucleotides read TGCAGTGCTAAACAGGGTTCTTGGTACGAGCAGTACTTC.

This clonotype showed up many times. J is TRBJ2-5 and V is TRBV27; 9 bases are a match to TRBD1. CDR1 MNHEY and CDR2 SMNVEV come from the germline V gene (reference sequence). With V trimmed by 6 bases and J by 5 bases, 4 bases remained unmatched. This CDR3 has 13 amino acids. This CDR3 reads CASRKQGAETQYF. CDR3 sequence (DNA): TGTGCCAGCAGGAAACAGGGGGCCGAGACCCAGTACTTC.

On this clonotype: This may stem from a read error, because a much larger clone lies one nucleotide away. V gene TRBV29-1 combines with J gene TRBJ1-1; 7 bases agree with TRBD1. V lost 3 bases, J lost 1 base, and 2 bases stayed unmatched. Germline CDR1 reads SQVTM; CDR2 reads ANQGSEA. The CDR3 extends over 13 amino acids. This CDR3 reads CSVDRDRNTEAFF. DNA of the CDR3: TGCAGCGTTGATCGGGACAGGAACACTGAAGCTTTCTTT. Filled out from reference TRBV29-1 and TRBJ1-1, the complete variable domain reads SAVISQKPSRDICQRGTSLTIQCQVDSQVTMMFWYRQQPGQSLTLIATANQGSEATYESGFVIDKFPISRPNLTFSTLTVSNMSPEDSSIYLCSVDRDRNTEAFFGQGTRLTVV.

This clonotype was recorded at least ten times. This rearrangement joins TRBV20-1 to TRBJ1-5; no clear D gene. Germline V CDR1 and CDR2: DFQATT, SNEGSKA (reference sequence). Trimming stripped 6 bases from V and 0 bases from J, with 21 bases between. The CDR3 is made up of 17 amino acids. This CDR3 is CSARTPAASSSNQPQHF. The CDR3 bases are TGCAGTGCCCGAACCCCTGCCGCTTCGTCTAGCAATCAGCCCCAGCATTTT.

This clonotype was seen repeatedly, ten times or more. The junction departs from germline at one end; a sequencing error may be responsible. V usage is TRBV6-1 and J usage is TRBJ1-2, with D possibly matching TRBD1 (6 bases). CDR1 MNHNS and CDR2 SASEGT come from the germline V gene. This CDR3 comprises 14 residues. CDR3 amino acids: CAGSDVRGTYGYTF. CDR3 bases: TGTGCCGGCAGTGACGTTAGGGGGACCTATGGCTACACCTTC.

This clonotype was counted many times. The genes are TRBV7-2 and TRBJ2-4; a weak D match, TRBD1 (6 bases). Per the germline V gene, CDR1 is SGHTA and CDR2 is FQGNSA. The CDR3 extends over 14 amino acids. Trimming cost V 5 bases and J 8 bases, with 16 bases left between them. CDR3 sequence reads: CASSPNREWDIQYF. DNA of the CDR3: TGTGCCAGCAGCCCTAACAGGGAATGGGACATTCAGTACTTC. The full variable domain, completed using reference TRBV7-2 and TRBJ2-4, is GAGVSQSPSNKVTEKGKDVELRCDPISGHTALYWYRQSLGQGLEFLIYFQGNSAPDKSGLPSDRFSAERTGGSVSTLTIQRTQQEDSAVYLCASSPNREWDIQYFGAGTRLSVL.

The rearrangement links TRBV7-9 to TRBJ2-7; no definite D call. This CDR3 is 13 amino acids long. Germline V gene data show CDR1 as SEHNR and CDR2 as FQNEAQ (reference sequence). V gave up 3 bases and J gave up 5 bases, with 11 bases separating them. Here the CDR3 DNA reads TGTGCCAGCAGCTTTGGTCGGCAGGACGAGCAGTACTTC. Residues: CASSFGRQDEQYF. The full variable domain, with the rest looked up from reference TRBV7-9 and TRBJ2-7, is DTGVSQNPRHKITKRGQNVTFRCDPISEHNRLYWYRQTLGQGPEFLTYFQNEAQLEKSRLLSDRFSAERPKGSFSTLEIQRTEQGDSAMYLCASSFGRQDEQYFGPGTRLTVT.

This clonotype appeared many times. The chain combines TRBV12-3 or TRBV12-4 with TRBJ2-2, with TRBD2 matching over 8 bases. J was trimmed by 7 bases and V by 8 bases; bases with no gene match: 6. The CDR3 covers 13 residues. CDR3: CASSPREGGELFF. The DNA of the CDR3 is TGTGCCAGCTCTCCCCGGGAGGGCGGGGAGCTGTTTTTT.

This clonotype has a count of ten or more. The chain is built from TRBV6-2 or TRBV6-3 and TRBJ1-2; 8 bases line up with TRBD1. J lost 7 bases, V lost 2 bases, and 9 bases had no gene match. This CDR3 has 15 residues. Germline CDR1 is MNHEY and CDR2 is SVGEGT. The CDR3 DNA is TGTGCCAGCAGTTACCGGGGACAGGCCCTCCTTGGCTACACCTTC. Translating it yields CASSYRGQALLGYTF.

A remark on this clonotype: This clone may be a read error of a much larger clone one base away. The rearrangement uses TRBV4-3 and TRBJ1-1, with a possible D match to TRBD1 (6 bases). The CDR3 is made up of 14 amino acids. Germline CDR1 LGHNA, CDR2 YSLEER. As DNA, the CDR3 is TGCGCCAGCAGCCAAGATGTGGGGGACACTGAATCTTTCTTT. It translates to CASSQDVGDTESFF.

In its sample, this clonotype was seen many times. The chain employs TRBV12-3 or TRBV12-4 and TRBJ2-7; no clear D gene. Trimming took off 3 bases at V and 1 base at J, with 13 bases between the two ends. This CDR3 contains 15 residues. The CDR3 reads CASSFVRQESYEQYF. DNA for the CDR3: TGTGCCAGCAGTTTCGTTCGTCAGGAGTCCTACGAGCAGTACTTC.